This T cell receptor (beta chain) was sequenced during a study of long-term antiretroviral therapy in people with HIV. Survey level was the resolution at which the v3.0 immunoSEQ assay ran. Sequenced by immunoSEQ multiplex PCR; TCRdb stores in-frame clones only, minus some. The sample has some 15,000 clones, approximately 72% seen once. Study findings and constraints: Control repertoires displayed wider CDR3 length ranges than the HIV repertoires. Older ART regimens may have been in use when blood was drawn between about 2004 and 2018.

Turning to this clone: The antigen remains undetermined.

V lost 4 bases to trimming and J lost 0 bases, with 13 bases between them. CDR1 and CDR2 from the germline V gene are GTSNPN and SVGIG (reference sequence). The CDR3 loop spans 14 amino acids. The sample here was unsorted PBMCs, taken more than 3.1 years after starting antiretroviral therapy. The V gene is TRBV30, the J gene TRBJ2-7, with no clear D. The origin of this receptor is a woman aged 40-49 years with HIV. The CDR3 region is CAWKLGTTSYEQYF. The CDR3 DNA follows: TGTGCCTGGAAATTGGGCACCACCTCCTACGAGCAGTACTTC. Together with reference TRBV30 and TRBJ2-7, the CDR3 gives the full variable domain: SQTIHQWPATLVQPVGSPLSLECTVEGTSNPNLYWYRQAAGRGLQLLFYSVGIGQISSEVPQNLSASRPQDRQFILSSKKLLLSDSGFYLCAWKLGTTSYEQYFGPGTRLTVT.